Described below is a single T cell receptor beta chain sequence and its context. V gave up 6 bases and J gave up 4 bases; unmatched junction bases: 7. CDR3 length: 14 amino acids. Looked up from germline, CDR1 is MNHNS and CDR2 is SASEGT. Regions amplified from RNA transcripts were the TCR beta CDR3 regions. Carried out on the TCR CDR3, a first-round RT-PCR used the HTBI primer set. In TCRdb, the multiplex PCR reads were re-called with MiXCR into one record per CDR3 protein. There are 310,000 or so distinct CDR3 sequences in the sample; about 15% occur only once, and around 57% lies in the top ten. The source of the sample is a study of T cells in Graves' hyperthyroidism and ophthalmopathy.

Specimen: blood. The source is a woman aged 55-75 years with Graves' ophthalmopathy. The rearrangement uses TRBV6-1 and TRBJ1-2, with 8 bases identical to TRBD1. This CDR3 reads CASSGLRGLYGYTF. CDR3 DNA sequence: TGTGCCAGCAGCGGCCTCAGGGGGCTCTATGGCTACACCTTC.